Shown below are 20 T cell receptor beta chains from a single sample sequenced in a study of blood T cell repertoires in COVID-19. Profiled with immunoSEQ multiplex PCR; TCRdb holds only in-frame clones, not every one. The table lists 200,000 to 300,000 clones, roughly 89% of them singletons. The sequencing sample was made of PBMCs or T cells enriched from blood (not recorded which). These receptors were obtained from a woman in her twenties or thirties with acute COVID-19.

V usage is TRBV4-1 and J usage is TRBJ2-1; perhaps TRBD2 as D (6 bases). The length of the CDR3 is 18 residues. The V gene's germline CDR1 is MGHRA and CDR2 YSYEKL. The V gene lost 1 base and the J gene lost 4 bases, with 20 bases spanning the gap. CDR3 sequence: CASSQVDMGLAHYNEQFF. The CDR3 DNA is TGCGCCAGCAGCCAAGTGGACATGGGGCTAGCGCATTACAATGAGCAGTTCTTC.

The rearrangement joins TRBV7-2 to TRBJ1-6; no clear D gene. The germline CDR1 and CDR2 sequences are SGHTA and FQGNSA. There are 16 residues in the CDR3. The V end was cut by 2 bases, the J end by 0 bases, with 8 bases between. The CDR3 region is CASSLYADSYNSPLHF. CDR3 bases: TGTGCCAGCAGCTTATATGCAGACTCCTATAATTCACCCCTCCACTTT.

This clone was counted between two and nine times. In nucleotides, the CDR3 is TGTGCCAGCAGCCCGCGACAGGGGGCAAGCTATGGCTACACCTTC. Its protein product is CASSPRQGASYGYTF. V gene TRBV16 combines with J gene TRBJ1-2, with 10 bases matching TRBD1. The germline CDR1 and CDR2 sequences are KGHSY and FQNENV. The CDR3 is 15 residues long. V was clipped by 4 bases and J by 4 bases; unmatched bases: 6.

This clone appeared a single time. The chain joins TRBV7-6 to TRBJ2-3; 9 nucleotides align to TRBD1. CDR3 size: 15 residues. CDR1 and CDR2 (germline): SGHVS, FNYEAQ. The V segment lost 7 bases and the J segment 0 bases; nucleotides outside the gene matches: 5. CDR3 DNA sequence: TGTGCCAGCACCCCCGGACAGGGGAGCACAGATACGCAGTATTTT. Protein: CASTPGQGSTDTQYF.

V is TRBV3-1 (or the pseudogene TRBV3-2) and J is TRBJ2-7, with 7 bases lining up with TRBD1. The germline V gene has CDR1 LGHDT and CDR2 YNNKEL (reference sequence). V shed 2 bases and J 3 bases; nucleotides not matched to a gene: 13. CDR3 length equals 17 residues. CDR3 DNA sequence: TGTGCCAGCAGCCAAAAGATTCCCGGGACAGCGAACTACGAGCAGTACTTC. Its translation: CASSQKIPGTANYEQYF.

Points on this clone: The sample has other DNA sequences that encode this CDR3 too. The chain recombines TRBV4-1 with TRBJ1-1; the match to TRBD1 covers 9 bases. V lost 2 bases and J lost 4; bases outside the gene matches: 2. The CDR3 extends over 14 amino acids. Germline V gene lookup returns CDR1 MGHRA and CDR2 YSYEKL. CDR3 sequence: CASSQPTGGTEAFF. CDR3 sequence (DNA): TGCGCCAGCAGCCAACCGACAGGGGGCACTGAAGCTTTCTTT.

The chain links TRBV6-5 to TRBJ1-2, with 7 bases aligning to TRBD1. Germline V gene data show CDR1 as MNHEY and CDR2 as SVGAGI. J gave up 3 bases and V 4 bases, and 2 bases lay outside the gene matches. This CDR3 contains 13 residues. The CDR3 sequence is CASSSGTDYGYTF. For the CDR3, the DNA is TGTGCCAGCAGTTCCGGGACAGACTATGGCTACACCTTC.

Details on this clone: One junction end does not reproduce the germline sequence, and a read error may be involved. The chain links TRBV7-9 to TRBJ1-1; 11 positions agree with TRBD1. Germline V gives CDR1 SEHNR, CDR2 FQNEAQ (reference sequence). The CDR3 length is 15 residues. CDR3 loop: CASSLGTGGHDEAFF. Here the CDR3 DNA reads TGTGCCAGCAGTTTAGGGACAGGGGGGCATGATGAAGCTTTCTTT.

The DNA for the CDR3 is TGTGCCAGCAGTAAGGGGGCCCGGAATTCACCCCTCCACTTT. Translated: CASSKGARNSPLHF. This sequence joins TRBV5-8 and TRBJ1-6, with 7 bases identical to TRBD1. Germline assignment: CDR1 SGHTS and CDR2 YDEGEE. Trimming took 5 bases from V and 7 from J; bases not matched to a gene: 6. The CDR3 spans 14 residues. Full variable domain (rest looked up from reference TRBV5-8 and TRBJ1-6): EAGVTQSPTHLIKTRGQQATLRCSPISGHTSVYWYQQALGLGLQFLLWYDEGEERNRGNFPPRFSGRQFPNYSSELNVNALELEDSALYLCASSKGARNSPLHFGNGTRLTVT.

The chain carries TRBV29-1 and TRBJ2-5, with 8 bases that match TRBD1. Per germline, CDR1 SQVTM and CDR2 ANQGSEA. This CDR3 spans 14 amino acids. V was clipped by 5 bases and J by 2 bases; unmatched bases: 7. The CDR3 spells CSVRTGTSQETQYF. DNA for the CDR3: TGCAGCGTTCGGACAGGGACCTCACAAGAGACCCAGTACTTC. Together with reference TRBV29-1 and TRBJ2-5, the CDR3 gives the full variable domain: SAVISQKPSRDICQRGTSLTIQCQVDSQVTMMFWYRQQPGQSLTLIATANQGSEATYESGFVIDKFPISRPNLTFSTLTVSNMSPEDSSIYLCSVRTGTSQETQYFGPGTRLLVL.

The chain has TRBV30 and TRBJ1-2; 8 positions agree with TRBD1. This CDR3 is built from 13 residues. J lost 7 bases, V lost 2 bases, and 6 bases had no gene match. Germline CDR1 reads GTSNPN; CDR2 reads SVGIG (reference sequence). The CDR3 region is CAWSRTGSFGYTF. The CDR3 bases are TGTGCCTGGAGTCGGACAGGGTCCTTTGGCTACACCTTC.

The genes are TRBV30 and TRBJ2-1; 10 nucleotides agree with TRBD2. J lost 1 base, V lost 2 bases, and 2 bases had no gene match. This CDR3 region has 15 residues. Germline V lookup: CDR1 GTSNPN, CDR2 SVGIG (reference sequence). CDR3 DNA sequence: TGTGCCTGGAGTCTAGCGGGGGAGTCCTACAATGAGCAGTTCTTC. It translates to CAWSLAGESYNEQFF.

The chain employs TRBV13 and TRBJ1-1; 7 bases align to TRBD1. The V gene end was trimmed by 7 bases and the J gene end by 1 base; junction bases not matched to a gene: 3. There are 13 residues in the CDR3. CDR1 and CDR2 (germline): PRHDT, FYEKMQ (reference sequence). DNA of the CDR3: TGTGCCAGCATGTACAGGGGGAACACTGAAGCTTTCTTT. Amino acid sequence: CASMYRGNTEAFF.

The chain carries TRBV6-5 and TRBJ2-3; D not resolved. Germline-derived CDR1 and CDR2 are MNHEY and SVGAGI. Trimming shortened V by 6 bases and J by 5 bases, and 6 bases separated the two germline ends. The CDR3 is 11 residues long. CDR3 loop: CASRPGDTQYF. The CDR3 DNA reads as TGTGCCAGCAGGCCAGGAGATACGCAGTATTTT.

The chain joins TRBV4-1 to TRBJ1-6; TRBD1 matches 10 bases. The CDR3 spans 16 residues. V lost 0 bases, J lost 9 bases, and 5 bases stayed unmatched. Germline-derived CDR1 and CDR2 are MGHRA and YSYEKL. CDR3 sequence reads: CASSQDATGGISPLHF. Here the CDR3 DNA reads TGCGCCAGCAGCCAAGATGCGACAGGGGGCATTTCACCCCTCCACTTT.

V gene TRBV19 combines with J gene TRBJ1-2; D might be TRBD1 (5 bases). CDR1 and CDR2 (germline): LNHDA, SQIVND (reference sequence). The V end was cut by 3 bases, the J end by 9 bases, with 20 bases between. The CDR3 contains 15 residues. As DNA, the CDR3 is TGTGCCAGTAGTATCGTGTGGGGCGATCCTGGTAGCTACACCTTC. It translates to CASSIVWGDPGSYTF.

This clone was picked up many times. This rearrangement joins TRBV3-1 (or the pseudogene TRBV3-2) to TRBJ1-1; 8 nucleotides line up with TRBD1. This CDR3 has 16 amino acids. V shed 3 bases, J shed 2 bases, and the junction held 8 bases outside the gene matches. Germline lookup yields CDR1 LGHDT and CDR2 YNNKEL (reference sequence). This CDR3 reads CASSQFGQGGNTEAFF. The CDR3 region has the DNA TGTGCCAGCAGCCAGTTCGGACAGGGCGGAAACACTGAAGCTTTCTTT.

The chain combines TRBV3-1 (or the pseudogene TRBV3-2) with TRBJ1-1, with D maybe TRBD1 (6 bases). The CDR3 has 15 residues. The V gene's germline CDR1 is LGHDT and CDR2 YNNKEL (reference sequence). Deletions cut 4 bases from V and 2 bases from J, with 14 bases between. DNA for the CDR3: TGTGCCAGCAGCCTCGGACAGTCGGTTAACACTGAAGCTTTCTTT. Protein sequence: CASSLGQSVNTEAFF.

V is TRBV10-3 and J is TRBJ2-5; the D gene is possibly TRBD2 (5 bases). CDR1 and CDR2 from the germline V gene are ENHRY and SYGVKD. Trimming stripped 11 bases from V and 4 bases from J, with 14 bases between. This CDR3 has 12 amino acids. DNA of the CDR3: TGTGCCGGCGGCAGGACTTTAGAGACCCAGTACTTC. Translating it yields CAGGRTLETQYF.

This chain connects TRBV2 to TRBJ2-5; the D gene is possibly TRBD1 (6 bases). CDR3 length equals 12 residues. Germline loops: CDR1 SNHLY, CDR2 FYNNEI. V shed 8 bases and J shed 5 bases, with 12 bases lying between them. The CDR3 DNA reads TGTGCCAGCTCTGGGACATGGGAGACCCAGTACTTC. Translating gives CASSGTWETQYF.